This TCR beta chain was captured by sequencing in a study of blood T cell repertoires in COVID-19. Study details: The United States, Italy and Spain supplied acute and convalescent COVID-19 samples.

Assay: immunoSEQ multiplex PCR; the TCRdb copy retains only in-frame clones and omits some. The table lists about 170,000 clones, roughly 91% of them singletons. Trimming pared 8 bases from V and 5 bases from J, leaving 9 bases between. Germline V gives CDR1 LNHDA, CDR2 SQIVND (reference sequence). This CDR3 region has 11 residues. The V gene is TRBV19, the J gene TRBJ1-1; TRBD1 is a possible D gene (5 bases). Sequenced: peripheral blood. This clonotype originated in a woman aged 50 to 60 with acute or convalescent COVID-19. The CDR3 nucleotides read TGTGCCAGTTATGGGGGGACTGAAGCTTTCTTT. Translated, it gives CASYGGTEAFF.